This T cell receptor beta chain is from a study of blood T cell repertoires in COVID-19. Only in-frame clones appear in the TCRdb table, and some are missing; sequencing was by immunoSEQ multiplex PCR. The sample contains around 280,000 clones, approximately 86% of which appear only once. The source material was peripheral blood. This clonotype was sampled from a woman aged 30 to 39 who had recovered from COVID-19.

The CDR3 region is CASSSGPAGGTDTQYF. The CDR3 region has the DNA TGTGCCAGCAGTTCCGGGCCAGCGGGAGGCACAGATACGCAGTATTTT. The V call is TRBV6-2 or TRBV6-3, the J call TRBJ2-3, with 8 bases identical to TRBD2. Germline CDR1 is MNHEY and CDR2 is SVGEGT. V shed 4 bases, J shed 1 base, and the junction held 7 bases outside the gene matches. This CDR3 contains 16 residues.